The subject of this entry is one TCR beta chain. These data belong to a study of OX40 agonist ivuxolimab in advanced cancers. Clones were sequenced by immunoSEQ multiplex PCR, and TCRdb holds only the in-frame ones, with some missing. There are roughly 140,000 clones in the sample; 94% occur only once, and around 0.31% lies in the top ten. The sequencing here drew on CD4+ or CD8+ T cells sorted from blood, taken in a trial of the OX40 agonist ivuxolimab. This clonotype was sampled from an adult with an advanced solid tumor such as melanoma, head and neck, liver or kidney cancer.

CDR3 region: CASRLRDRDNSNQPQHF. DNA of the CDR3: TGTGCCAGCCGACTCCGGGACAGAGATAATAGCAATCAGCCCCAGCATTTT. This rearrangement joins TRBV27 to TRBJ1-5; 7 bases match TRBD1. CDR1 and CDR2 from the germline V gene are MNHEY and SMNVEV (reference sequence). The CDR3 consists of 17 residues. Losses at the gene ends were 8 bases for V and 0 bases for J; bases not matched to a gene: 13.